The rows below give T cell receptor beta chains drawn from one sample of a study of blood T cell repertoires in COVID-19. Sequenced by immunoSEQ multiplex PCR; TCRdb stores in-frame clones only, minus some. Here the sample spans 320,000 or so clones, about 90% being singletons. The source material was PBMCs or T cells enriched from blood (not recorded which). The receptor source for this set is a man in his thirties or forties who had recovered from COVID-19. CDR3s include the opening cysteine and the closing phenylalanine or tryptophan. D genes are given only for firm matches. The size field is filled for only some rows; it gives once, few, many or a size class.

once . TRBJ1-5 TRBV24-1 CATSQQGVRQPQHF TGTGCCACCAGCCAACAGGGAGTACGGCAGCCCCAGCATTTT
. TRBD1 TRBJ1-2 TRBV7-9 CASSPPDREDGYTF TGTGCCAGCAGCCCACCGGACAGGGAAGATGGCTACACCTTC
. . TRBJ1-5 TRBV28 CASSFTGMYSNQPQHF TGTGCCAGCAGTTTCACAGGGATGTATAGCAATCAGCCCCAGCATTTT
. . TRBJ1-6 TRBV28 CASKQGNNSPLHF TGTGCCAGCAAACAGGGAAATAATTCACCCCTCCACTTT
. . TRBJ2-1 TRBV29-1 CSSGGLAAWNEQFF TGCAGCTCTGGGGGGTTAGCGGCCTGGAATGAGCAGTTCTTC
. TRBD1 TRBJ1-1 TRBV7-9 CASSPGQVYMAFF TGTGCCAGCAGCCCCGGACAGGTTTACATGGCTTTCTTT
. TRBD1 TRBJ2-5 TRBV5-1 CASSQETGGWETQYF TGCGCCAGCAGCCAAGAGACAGGGGGCTGGGAGACCCAGTACTTC
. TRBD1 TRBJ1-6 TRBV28 CASSSHRGSNSPLHF TGTGCCAGCAGTTCGCACAGGGGTTCCAATTCACCCCTCCACTTT
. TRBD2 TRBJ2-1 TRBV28 CASRTGTSGYNEQFF TGTGCCAGCAGAACCGGGACTAGCGGCTACAATGAGCAGTTCTTC
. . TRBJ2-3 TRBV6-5 CASNRDRSTDTQYF TGTGCCAGCAATCGAGACAGGAGCACAGATACGCAGTATTTT
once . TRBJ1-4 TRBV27 CASGLGQVGEKLFF TGTGCCAGCGGACTAGGACAAGTCGGCGAAAAACTGTTTTTT
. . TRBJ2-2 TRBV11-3 CASSPRGGVTGELFF TGTGCCAGCAGCCCCCGCGGAGGTGTCACCGGGGAGCTGTTTTTT
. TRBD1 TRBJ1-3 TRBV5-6 CASSRQGPNTIYF TGTGCCAGCAGCCGACAGGGCCCGAACACCATATATTTT
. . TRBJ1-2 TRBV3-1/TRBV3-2 CASSPPGLYGYTF TGTGCCAGCAGCCCTCCAGGACTTTATGGCTACACCTTC
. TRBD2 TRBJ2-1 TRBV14 CASSSKRGGSYNEQFF TGTGCCAGCAGTTCCAAGCGGGGGGGCTCCTACAATGAGCAGTTCTTC
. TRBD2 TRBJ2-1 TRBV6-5 CASSYSAGAGNNEQFF TGTGCCAGCAGTTACTCGGCGGGAGCAGGGAACAATGAGCAGTTCTTC